The present TCR beta chain was sequenced within a study of T cell responses to AZD1222 COVID-19 vaccine. Turning to this clone: The antigen is not known.

Here immunoSEQ multiplex PCR was the method, and the copy in TCRdb shows in-frame clones only, minus some. The top ten clones hold 2.5% to 3% of a sample with fewer than 130,000 clones, about 94% of them seen once. General study results and limits: Targets within unmutated variant regions were reportedly found for nearly half of spike-specific TCRs.

Both about-4-week and about-12-week second-dose recipients were combined. V was clipped by 5 bases and J by 7 bases, with 9 bases between them. CDR3 size: 13 residues. CDR1 is LGHDT, CDR2 YNNKEL, per germline (reference sequence). The source is an adult who received the AZD1222 COVID-19 vaccine. The V call is TRBV3-1 (or the pseudogene TRBV3-2), the J call TRBJ1-6; D not certain. Sequences were derived from peripheral blood, sampled 28 days after the second AZD1222 dose. The CDR3 DNA reads TGTGCCAGCAGCTCCGACGGGAATTCACCCCTCCACTTT. This sequence encodes CASSSDGNSPLHF.